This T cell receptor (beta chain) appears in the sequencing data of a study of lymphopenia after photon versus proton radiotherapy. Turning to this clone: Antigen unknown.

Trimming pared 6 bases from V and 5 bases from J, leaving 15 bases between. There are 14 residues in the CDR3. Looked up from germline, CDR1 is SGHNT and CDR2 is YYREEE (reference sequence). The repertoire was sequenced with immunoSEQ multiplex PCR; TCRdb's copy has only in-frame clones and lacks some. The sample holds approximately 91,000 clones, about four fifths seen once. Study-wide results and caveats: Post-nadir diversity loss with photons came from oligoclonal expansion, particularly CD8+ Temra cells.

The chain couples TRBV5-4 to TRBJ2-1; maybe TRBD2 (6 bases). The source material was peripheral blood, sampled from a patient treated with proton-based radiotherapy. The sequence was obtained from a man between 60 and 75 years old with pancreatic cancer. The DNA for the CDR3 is TGTGCCAGCAAAAAGACTCGGGAGCACAATGAGCAGTTCTTC. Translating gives CASKKTREHNEQFF. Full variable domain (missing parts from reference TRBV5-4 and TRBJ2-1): ETGVTQSPTHLIKTRGQQVTLRCSSQSGHNTVSWYQQALGQGPQFIFQYYREEENGRGNFPPRFSGLQFPNYSSELNVNALELDDSALYLCASKKTREHNEQFFGPGTRLTVL.